This T cell receptor beta chain was profiled in a study of T-cell memory formation after mild COVID-19. TCRdb reprocessed the 5' RACE reads via MiXCR and lists one record per CDR3 protein. The sample includes about 180,000 distinct CDR3 sequences, approximately 18% of them seen just once. The V end was cut by 5 bases, the J end by 2 bases, with 15 bases between. The length of the CDR3 is 16 residues. Germline V CDR1 and CDR2: SGHTA, FQGNSA. Sequenced input: PBMCs or a T cell subset sorted from them (not recorded which). V usage is TRBV7-2 and J usage is TRBJ2-2, with a weak D call TRBD2 (6 bases). This TCR came from a man between 18 and 29 years old who had mild COVID-19 (a few samples of this study predate the infection). Cell type and time point are not known. The CDR3 DNA is TGTGCCAGCAGCCCGATGGGGGGTTCAAACACCGGGGAGCTGTTTTTT. It specifies CASSPMGGSNTGELFF. Based on the CDR3 plus reference TRBV7-2 and TRBJ2-2, the full variable domain is GAGVSQSPSNKVTEKGKDVELRCDPISGHTALYWYRQSLGQGLEFLIYFQGNSAPDKSGLPSDRFSAERTGGSVSTLTIQRTQQEDSAVYLCASSPMGGSNTGELFFGEGSRLTVL.